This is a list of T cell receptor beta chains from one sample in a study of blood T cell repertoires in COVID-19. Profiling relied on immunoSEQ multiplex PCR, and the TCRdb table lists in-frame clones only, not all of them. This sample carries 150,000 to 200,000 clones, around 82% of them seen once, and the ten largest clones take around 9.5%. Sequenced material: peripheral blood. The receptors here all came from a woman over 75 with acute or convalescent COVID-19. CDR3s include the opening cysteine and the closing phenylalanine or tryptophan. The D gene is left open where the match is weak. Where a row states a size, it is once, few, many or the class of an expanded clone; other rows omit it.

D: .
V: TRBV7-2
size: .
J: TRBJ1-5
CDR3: CASSLRGRGNQPQHF
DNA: TGTGCCAGCAGCTTACGGGGGAGAGGCAATCAGCCCCAGCATTTT

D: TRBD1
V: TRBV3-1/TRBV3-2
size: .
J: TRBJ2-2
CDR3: CASRATGVNTGELFF
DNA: TGTGCCAGCAGAGCGACAGGGGTTAACACCGGGGAGCTGTTTTTT

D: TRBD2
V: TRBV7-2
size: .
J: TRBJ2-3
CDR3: CASSPLRLAGGPSTDTQYF
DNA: TGTGCCAGCAGCCCGCTACGGCTAGCGGGGGGACCTAGCACAGATACGCAGTATTTT

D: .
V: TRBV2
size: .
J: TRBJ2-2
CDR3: CASRGQAHTGELFF
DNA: TGTGCCAGCAGGGGGCAGGCTCACACCGGGGAGCTGTTTTTT

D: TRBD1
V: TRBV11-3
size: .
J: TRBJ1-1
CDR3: CASSPRTGPNTEAFF
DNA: TGTGCCAGCAGCCCAAGGACAGGGCCGAACACTGAAGCTTTCTTT

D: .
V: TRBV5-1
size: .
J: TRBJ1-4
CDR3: CASSLGRQSGGEKLFF
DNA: TGCGCCAGCAGCTTAGGTCGACAGTCGGGTGGTGAAAAACTGTTTTTT

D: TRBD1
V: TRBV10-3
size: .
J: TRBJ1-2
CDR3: CATRDRGNGYGYTF
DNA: TGTGCCACCCGGGACAGGGGAAATGGATATGGCTACACCTTC

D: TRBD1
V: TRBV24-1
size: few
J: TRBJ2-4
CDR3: CATDRAAKNIQYF
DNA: TGTGCCACCGACAGGGCAGCCAAAAACATTCAGTACTTC

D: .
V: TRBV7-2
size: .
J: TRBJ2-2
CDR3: CASSHQGTNTGELFF
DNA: TGTGCCAGCAGCCATCAGGGGACCAACACCGGGGAGCTGTTTTTT

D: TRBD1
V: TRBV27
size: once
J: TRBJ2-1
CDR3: CASSFLRDRDRGEQFF
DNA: TGTGCCAGCAGTTTCTTACGGGACAGGGATAGGGGGGAGCAGTTCTTC

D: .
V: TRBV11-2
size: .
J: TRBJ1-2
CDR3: CASSLGIGVYGYTF
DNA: TGTGCCAGCAGCTTAGGGATAGGGGTCTATGGCTACACCTTC

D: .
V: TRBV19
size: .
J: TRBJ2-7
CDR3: CASSPARGDEQYF
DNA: TGTGCCAGTTCCCCGGCCAGGGGCGACGAGCAGTACTTC

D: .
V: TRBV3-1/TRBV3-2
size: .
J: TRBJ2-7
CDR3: CASSQDWTAAYEQYF
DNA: TGTGCCAGCAGCCAAGATTGGACAGCAGCCTACGAGCAGTACTTC

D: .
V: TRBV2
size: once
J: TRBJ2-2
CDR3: CASSVEQSNTGELFF
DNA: TGTGCCAGCAGTGTGGAGCAGTCGAACACCGGGGAGCTGTTTTTT

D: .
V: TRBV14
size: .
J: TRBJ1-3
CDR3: CASSREAGNTIYF
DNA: TGTGCCAGCAGCCGCGAGGCTGGAAACACCATATATTTT

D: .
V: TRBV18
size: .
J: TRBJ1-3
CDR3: CASSRGSSSGNTIYF
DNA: TGTGCCAGCTCTCGGGGGTCCAGCTCTGGAAACACCATATATTTT

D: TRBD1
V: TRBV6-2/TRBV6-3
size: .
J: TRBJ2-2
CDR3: CASSVGPGQGAGGELFF
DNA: TGTGCCAGCAGTGTTGGCCCGGGACAGGGGGCCGGCGGGGAGCTGTTTTTT